One sample yielded the 17 T cell receptor beta chains listed below, sequenced in a study of lymphopenia after photon versus proton radiotherapy. Libraries were prepared by immunoSEQ multiplex PCR; TCRdb keeps only in-frame clonotypes and omits some of them. The data show around 53,000 clones, with about 86% seen just once and just under 30% held by the top ten. The source material was peripheral blood, sampled from a patient treated with photon-based radiotherapy. These receptors were collected from a man aged 45-65 years with gastric cancer.

This sequence joins TRBV27 and TRBJ1-2; D call uncertain. Trimming cost V 6 bases and J 6 bases, with 17 bases left between them. This CDR3 comprises 14 residues. Germline lookup yields CDR1 MNHEY and CDR2 SMNVEV (reference sequence). The CDR3 bases are TGTGCCAGCAGCTCTAGGTTAGGCAGACATGGCTACACCTTC. This codes for CASSSRLGRHGYTF.

This clone was recorded only once. This chain connects TRBV30 to TRBJ2-7, with D possibly being TRBD2 (5 bases). The CDR3 extends over 15 amino acids. V lost 2 bases, J lost 4 bases, and 18 bases lay in between. CDR1 and CDR2 (germline): GTSNPN, SVGIG (reference sequence). This CDR3 is CAWSPPFRTWYEQYF. The CDR3 DNA follows: TGTGCCTGGAGTCCGCCGTTCAGGACTTGGTACGAGCAGTACTTC.

This clone was seen just once. This chain links TRBV5-4 with TRBJ2-1, with 9 nucleotides matching TRBD1. The CDR3 has 16 amino acids. Germline V lookup: CDR1 SGHNT, CDR2 YYREEE (reference sequence). Trimming took 4 bases from V and 1 from J; bases not matched to a gene: 6. This CDR3 is CASSPRTGDSYNEQFF. The CDR3 coding sequence is TGTGCCAGCAGCCCCCGGACAGGGGATTCCTACAATGAGCAGTTCTTC.

The rearrangement links TRBV4-1 to TRBJ1-4; D possibly corresponds to TRBD1 (5 bases). CDR3 size: 14 residues. Germline values: CDR1 MGHRA, CDR2 YSYEKL. V was cut by 4 bases and J by 7 bases, with 13 bases left in between. The CDR3 bases are TGCGCCAGCAGCCTCAGGGAGGCAACTGAAAAACTGTTTTTT. It codes for CASSLREATEKLFF.

In regard to this clone: One end of the junction varies from germline; a read error may be responsible. This chain links TRBV7-2 with TRBJ1-3; D remains ambiguous. Germline lookup yields CDR1 SGHTA and CDR2 FQGNSA. This CDR3 contains 16 residues. The CDR3 spells CASSQDAGSAGNTIYF. Written as DNA, the CDR3 is TGCGCCAGCAGCCAAGACGCAGGATCAGCTGGAAACACCATATATTTT. The entire variable domain, with the rest obtained from reference TRBV7-2 and TRBJ1-3, is as follows: GAGVSQSPSNKVTEKGKDVELRCDPISGHTALYWYRQSLGQGLEFLIYFQGNSAPDKSGLPSDRFSAERTGGSVSTLTIQRTQQEDSAVYLCASSQDAGSAGNTIYFGEGSWLTVV.

The rearrangement links TRBV7-2 to TRBJ2-2, with a possible D match to TRBD2 (6 bases). The CDR3 is 15 residues long. The germline CDR1 and CDR2 sequences are SGHTA and FQGNSA. Between the trimmed V and J ends, which lost 3 bases and 2 bases, there was a span of 10 bases. As DNA, the CDR3 is TGTGCCAGCAGCTTCTTAGCGGTTAACACCGGGGAGCTGTTTTTT. Encoded protein: CASSFLAVNTGELFF.

This rearrangement joins TRBV18 to TRBJ2-2; D is ambiguous. This CDR3 spans 15 amino acids. V was shortened by 4 bases and J by 2 bases, with 11 bases between the two germline ends. Germline V CDR1 and CDR2: KGHSH, LQKENI. DNA of the CDR3: TGTGCCAGCTCACGGGAACAGCTCAACACCGGGGAGCTGTTTTTT. Encoded protein: CASSREQLNTGELFF.

The chain couples TRBV7-8 to TRBJ2-1; D perhaps matches TRBD2 (5 bases). V gave up 5 bases and J gave up 0 bases, with 11 bases separating them. This CDR3 spans 15 amino acids. Germline V gene sequence: CDR1 SGHVS, CDR2 FQNEAQ. The CDR3 bases are TGTGCCAGCAGCCCCTCGACTATCTCCTACAATGAGCAGTTCTTC. Amino acid sequence: CASSPSTISYNEQFF.

The gene calls are TRBV6-1 and TRBJ1-2, with D possibly matching TRBD1 (5 bases). Germline loops: CDR1 MNHNS, CDR2 SASEGT. Trimming left V 2 bases short and J 4 bases short, with 14 bases between. The CDR3 contains 15 residues. CDR3 sequence (DNA): TGTGCCAGCAGTGAATGGGGCGCGGAGGGCTATGGCTACACCTTC. The encoded protein is CASSEWGAEGYGYTF.

The J gene is TRBJ2-1, the V gene TRBV4-3, with TRBD1 as a possible D gene (5 bases). Germline CDR1 is LGHNA and CDR2 is YSLEER. This CDR3 region has 14 residues. Trimming pared 4 bases from V and 9 bases from J, leaving 16 bases between. CDR3 nucleotide sequence: TGCGCCAGCAGCCCAGGGATCTCGACCTCTGAGCAGTTCTTC. Protein: CASSPGISTSEQFF.

The rearrangement joins TRBV6-1 to TRBJ2-7; 10 nucleotides line up with TRBD1. The CDR3 is 14 residues long. The germline V gene has CDR1 MNHNS and CDR2 SASEGT. V was pared by 6 bases and J by 4 bases, with 6 bases of the junction left unmatched. CDR3 in DNA: TGTGCCAGCAGCTTCGGACAGGGGGGTTACGAGCAGTACTTC. Its translation is CASSFGQGGYEQYF.

The gene calls are TRBV5-1 and TRBJ2-7; a weak D match, TRBD1 (7 bases). V lost 0 bases and J lost 6, with 13 bases in between. The CDR3 runs 14 residues. Germline V gene lookup returns CDR1 SGHRS and CDR2 YFSETQ. The CDR3: CASSLGTGGLEQYF. The DNA for the CDR3 is TGCGCCAGCAGCTTGGGGACAGGAGGGCTCGAGCAGTACTTC.

The V and J genes are TRBV18 and TRBJ2-5; unclear D gene. The CDR3 is 12 residues long. Looked up from germline, CDR1 is KGHSH and CDR2 is LQKENI. V lost 2 bases, J lost 2 bases, and 3 bases lay in between. This chain's CDR3 is CASSPDQETQYF. The CDR3 DNA reads as TGTGCCAGCTCACCAGATCAAGAGACCCAGTACTTC.

The chain uses TRBV11-2 and TRBJ2-7; TRBD1 matches 8 bases. This CDR3 spans 18 amino acids. Germline CDR1 reads SGHAT; CDR2 reads FQNNGV. V shed 5 bases, J shed 0 bases, and the junction held 15 bases outside the gene matches. The CDR3 DNA sequence: TGTGCCAGCAGCCCGAACCAAAACAGGGGGAGCAACTCCTACGAGCAGTACTTC. It encodes CASSPNQNRGSNSYEQYF.

J is TRBJ1-1 and V is TRBV7-9; D is undetermined. The CDR3 covers 13 residues. CDR1 SEHNR and CDR2 FQNEAQ come from the germline V gene (reference sequence). Trimming took off 5 bases at V and 6 bases at J, with 13 bases between the two ends. CDR3 DNA: TGTGCCAGCAGCGCCTGGACTCTGTCTGAAGCTTTCTTT. It specifies CASSAWTLSEAFF.

The chain links TRBV15 to TRBJ2-5; TRBD2 matches 8 bases. With the DNA end fitting TRBJ2-7 better, the J assignment may be wrong. This CDR3 comprises 18 residues. The V gene's germline CDR1 is LNHNV and CDR2 YYDKDF (reference sequence). This CDR3 reads CATSRLSRRLAGSYEQYF. The CDR3 region has the DNA TGTGCCACCAGCAGACTTTCCCGTAGGCTAGCGGGCTCCTACGAGCAGTACTTC.

This chain uses TRBV11-3 with TRBJ2-1; D is unclear. Per germline, CDR1 SGHNT and CDR2 YENEEA. This CDR3 is built from 13 residues. V lost 1 base to trimming and J lost 4 bases, with 5 bases between them. The CDR3 here is CASSLGRYNEQFF. In DNA, the CDR3 is TGTGCCAGCAGCTTAGGAAGGTACAATGAGCAGTTCTTC.